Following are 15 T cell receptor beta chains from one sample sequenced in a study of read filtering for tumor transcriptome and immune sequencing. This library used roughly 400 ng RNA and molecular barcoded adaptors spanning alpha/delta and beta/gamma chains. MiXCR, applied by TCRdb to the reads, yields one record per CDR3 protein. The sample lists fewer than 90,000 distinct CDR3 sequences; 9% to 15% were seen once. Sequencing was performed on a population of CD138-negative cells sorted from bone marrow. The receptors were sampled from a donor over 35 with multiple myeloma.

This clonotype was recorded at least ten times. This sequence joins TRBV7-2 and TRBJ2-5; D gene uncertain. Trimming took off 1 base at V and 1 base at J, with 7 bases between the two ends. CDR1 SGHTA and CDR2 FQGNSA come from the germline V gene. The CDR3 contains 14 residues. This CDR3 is CASSLGRAQETQYF. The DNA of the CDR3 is TGTGCCAGCAGCTTAGGTCGCGCCCAAGAGACCCAGTACTTC.

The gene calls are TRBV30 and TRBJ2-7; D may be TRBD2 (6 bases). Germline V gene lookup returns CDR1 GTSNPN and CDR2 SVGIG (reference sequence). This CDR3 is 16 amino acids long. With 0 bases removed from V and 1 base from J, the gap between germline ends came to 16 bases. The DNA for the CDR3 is TGTGCCTGGAGTGTATTGATGGCTAGCGAGTCCTACGAGCAGTACTTC. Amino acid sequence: CAWSVLMASESYEQYF.

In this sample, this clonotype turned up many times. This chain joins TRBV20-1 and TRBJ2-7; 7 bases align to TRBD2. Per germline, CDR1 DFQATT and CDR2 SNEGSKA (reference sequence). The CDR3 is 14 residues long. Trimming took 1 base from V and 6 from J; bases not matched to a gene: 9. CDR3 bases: TGCAGTGCTAGAGCTGCCGGGACTACCGGCGAGCAGTACTTC. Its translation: CSARAAGTTGEQYF.

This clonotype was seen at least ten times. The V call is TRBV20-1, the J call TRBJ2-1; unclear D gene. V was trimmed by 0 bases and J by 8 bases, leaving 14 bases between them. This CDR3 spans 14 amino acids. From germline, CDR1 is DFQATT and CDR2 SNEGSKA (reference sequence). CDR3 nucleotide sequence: TGCAGTGCTAGAGATAACCCCTGGAGCGATGAGCAGTTCTTC. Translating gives CSARDNPWSDEQFF.

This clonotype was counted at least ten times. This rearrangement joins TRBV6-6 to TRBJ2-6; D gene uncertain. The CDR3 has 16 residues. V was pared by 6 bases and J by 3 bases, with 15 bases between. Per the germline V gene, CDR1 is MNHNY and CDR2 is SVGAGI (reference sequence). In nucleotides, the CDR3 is TGTGCCAGCAGACCCCCCGCAGGTCTTGGGGCCAACGTCCTGACTTTC. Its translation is CASRPPAGLGANVLTF.

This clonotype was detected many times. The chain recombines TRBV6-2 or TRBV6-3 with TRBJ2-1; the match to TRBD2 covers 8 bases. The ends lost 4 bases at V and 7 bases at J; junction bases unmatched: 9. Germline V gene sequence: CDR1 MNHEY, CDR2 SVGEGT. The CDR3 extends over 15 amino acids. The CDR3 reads CASSFSYAGGNEQFF. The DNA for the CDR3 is TGTGCCAGCAGTTTCAGTTACGCGGGAGGTAATGAGCAGTTCTTC.

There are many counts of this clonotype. CDR3 nucleotides: TGCGCCAGCAGCTTGGAGGCAGGGAGAGAGACCCAGTACTTC. Translation gives CASSLEAGRETQYF. V gene TRBV5-1 combines with J gene TRBJ2-5; D is perhaps TRBD1 or TRBD2 (5 bases each). CDR3 length: 14 amino acids. The germline V and J ends were trimmed by 0 bases and 4 bases, with 10 bases remaining between them. The germline V gene has CDR1 SGHRS and CDR2 YFSETQ.

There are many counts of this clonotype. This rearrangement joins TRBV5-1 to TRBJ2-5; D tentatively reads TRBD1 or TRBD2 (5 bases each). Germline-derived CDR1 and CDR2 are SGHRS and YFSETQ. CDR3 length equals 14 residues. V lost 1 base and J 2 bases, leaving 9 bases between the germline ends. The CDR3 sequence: CASSLQGPQETQYF. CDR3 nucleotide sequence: TGCGCCAGCAGCTTGCAGGGACCACAAGAGACCCAGTACTTC. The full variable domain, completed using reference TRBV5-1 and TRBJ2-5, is KAGVTQTPRYLIKTRGQQVTLSCSPISGHRSVSWYQQTPGQGLQFLFEYFSETQRNKGNFPGRFSGRQFSNSRSEMNVSTLELGDSALYLCASSLQGPQETQYFGPGTRLLVL.

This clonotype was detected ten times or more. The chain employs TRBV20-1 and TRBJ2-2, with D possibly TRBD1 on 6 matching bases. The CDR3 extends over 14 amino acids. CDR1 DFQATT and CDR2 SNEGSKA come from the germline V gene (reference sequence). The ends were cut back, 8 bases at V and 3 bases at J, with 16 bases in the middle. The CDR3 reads CSSRGDTDTGELFF. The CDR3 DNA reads TGCAGTTCCAGGGGAGACACGGACACCGGGGAGCTGTTTTTT.

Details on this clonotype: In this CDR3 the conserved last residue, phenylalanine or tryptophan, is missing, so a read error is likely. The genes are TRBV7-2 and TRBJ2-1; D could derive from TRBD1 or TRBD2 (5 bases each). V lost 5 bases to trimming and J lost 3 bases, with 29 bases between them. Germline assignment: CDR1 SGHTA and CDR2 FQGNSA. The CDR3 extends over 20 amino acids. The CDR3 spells CASSLFPGQEATYLYNEQFY. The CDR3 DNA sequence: TGTGCCAGCAGCCTATTCCCGGGGCAGGAGGCGACATACCTCTACAATGAGCAGTTCTAC.

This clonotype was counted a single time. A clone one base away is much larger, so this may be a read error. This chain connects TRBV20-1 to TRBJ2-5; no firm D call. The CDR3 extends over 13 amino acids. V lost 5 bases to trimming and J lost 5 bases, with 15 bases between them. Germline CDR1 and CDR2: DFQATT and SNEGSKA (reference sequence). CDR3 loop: CSARTRPEETQYF. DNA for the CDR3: TGCAGTGCTCGCACGAGACCTGAGGAGACCCAGTACTTC.

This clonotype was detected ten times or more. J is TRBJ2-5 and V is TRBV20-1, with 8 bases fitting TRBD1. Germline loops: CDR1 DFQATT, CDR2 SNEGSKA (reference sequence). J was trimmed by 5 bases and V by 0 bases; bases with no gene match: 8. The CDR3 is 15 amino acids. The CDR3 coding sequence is TGCAGTGCTAGAGACGCTAACCGACAGGGGGAGACCCAGTACTTC. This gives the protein CSARDANRQGETQYF.

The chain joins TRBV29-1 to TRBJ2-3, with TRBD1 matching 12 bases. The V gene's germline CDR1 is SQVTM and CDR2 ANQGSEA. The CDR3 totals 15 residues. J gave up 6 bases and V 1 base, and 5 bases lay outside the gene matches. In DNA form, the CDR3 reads TGCAGCGTTGAAGCGTGGGACAGGGGGCCGGATACGCAGTATTTT. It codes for CSVEAWDRGPDTQYF.

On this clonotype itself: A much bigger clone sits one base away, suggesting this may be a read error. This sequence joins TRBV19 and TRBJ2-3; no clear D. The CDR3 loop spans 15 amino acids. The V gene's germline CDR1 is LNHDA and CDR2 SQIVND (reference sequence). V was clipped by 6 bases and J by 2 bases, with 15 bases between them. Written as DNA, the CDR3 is TGTGCCAGTAGCCCCGGGTCAGGAGCCACAGATACGCAGTATTTT. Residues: CASSPGSGATDTQYF.

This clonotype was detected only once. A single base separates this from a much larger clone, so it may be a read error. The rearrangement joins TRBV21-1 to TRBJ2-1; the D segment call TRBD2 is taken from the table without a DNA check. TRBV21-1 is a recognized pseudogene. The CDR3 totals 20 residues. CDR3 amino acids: CASSKRQRYGTSGAYNELFF. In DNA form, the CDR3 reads TGTGCCAGCAGCAAACGACAGAGGTACGGGACTAGCGGGGCCTACAATGAGCTGTTCTTC.